This TCR beta chain was found in a study of cytomegalovirus exposure and HLA in healthy donors. The primer mix had 60 Vbeta and 13 Jbeta primers. The data were produced by immunoSEQ multiplex PCR, yet TCRdb's version contains in-frame clones alone and is incomplete. This table holds around 64,000 clones, about 85% found once. This CDR3 contains 12 residues. CDR1 is MNHEY and CDR2 is SVGAGI in the germline V gene. V lost 0 bases and J lost 10; bases outside the gene matches: 0. Sequenced sample: PBMCs. The source of this sequence is a female donor in good health and CMV-seronegative. This chain uses TRBV6-5 with TRBJ2-1; 7 bases match TRBD2. Here the CDR3 DNA reads TGTGCCAGCAGTTACTCGGGGGGGGAGCAGTTCTTC. Its protein is CASSYSGGEQFF.